This T cell receptor beta chain was documented in a study of blood T cells in healthy people across ages. With a J-beta primer mix and a sample-barcoded 5' primer, a second PCR ran roughly 6 to 11 cycles. TCRdb reprocessed the 5' RACE reads via MiXCR and lists one record per CDR3 protein. The sample includes some 1.4 million distinct CDR3 sequences, roughly 45% of them seen just once. Germline CDR1 and CDR2: SGHRS and YFSETQ. Trimming left V 1 base short and J 8 bases short, with 15 bases between. This CDR3 contains 15 residues. This rearrangement joins TRBV5-1 to TRBJ1-4; TRBD1 might be the D (5 bases). The clonotype was recovered from a woman between 18 and 29 years old in good health. The sample was blood. CDR3 residues: CASSLFRQGEEKLFF. CDR3 in DNA: TGCGCCAGCAGCTTGTTCAGGCAGGGTGAAGAAAAACTGTTTTTT.